This T cell receptor beta chain is from a study of T cell responses to AZD1222 COVID-19 vaccine. Study details: Pooled samples include second doses given at about 4 or 12 weeks. Notes on the study in general: Reportedly, nearly half the spike-specific TCRs target unmutated variant regions. Across the whole spike, CD4 TCRs peaked at regions 160-218 and 743-854. Seropositive at baseline were only a handful of AZD1222 recipients.

Trimming removed 8 bases at V and 8 bases at J, with 9 bases between. The CDR3 extends over 9 amino acids. Germline loops: CDR1 DFQATT, CDR2 SNEGSKA (reference sequence). To note about this clone: The antigen remains undetermined.

Assay used: immunoSEQ multiplex PCR; TCRdb lists only in-frame clones, some missing. The sample carries about 93,000 clones, over 75% recorded once. This sequence was found in an adult in good health. The sample in question was peripheral blood, obtained on day 0 of AZD1222 vaccination. This chain joins TRBV20-1 and TRBJ1-2; no clear D gene. CDR3 protein: CSTSEGYTF. Here the CDR3 DNA reads TGCAGTACCAGTGAGGGCTACACCTTC.